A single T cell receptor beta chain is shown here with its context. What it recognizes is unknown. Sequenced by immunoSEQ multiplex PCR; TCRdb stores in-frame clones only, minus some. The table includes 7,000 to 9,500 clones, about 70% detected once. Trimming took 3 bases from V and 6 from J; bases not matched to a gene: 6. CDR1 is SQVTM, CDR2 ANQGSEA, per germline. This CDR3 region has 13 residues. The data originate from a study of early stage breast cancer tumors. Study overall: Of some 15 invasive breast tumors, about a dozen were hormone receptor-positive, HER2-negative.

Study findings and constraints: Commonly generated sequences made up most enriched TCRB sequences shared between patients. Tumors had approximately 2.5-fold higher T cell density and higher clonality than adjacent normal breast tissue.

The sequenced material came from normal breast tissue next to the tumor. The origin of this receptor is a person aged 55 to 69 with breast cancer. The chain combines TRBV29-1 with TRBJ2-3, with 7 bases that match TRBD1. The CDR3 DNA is TGCAGCGTTGAGGGTAGGGGGCACGATACGCAGTATTTT. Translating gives CSVEGRGHDTQYF.